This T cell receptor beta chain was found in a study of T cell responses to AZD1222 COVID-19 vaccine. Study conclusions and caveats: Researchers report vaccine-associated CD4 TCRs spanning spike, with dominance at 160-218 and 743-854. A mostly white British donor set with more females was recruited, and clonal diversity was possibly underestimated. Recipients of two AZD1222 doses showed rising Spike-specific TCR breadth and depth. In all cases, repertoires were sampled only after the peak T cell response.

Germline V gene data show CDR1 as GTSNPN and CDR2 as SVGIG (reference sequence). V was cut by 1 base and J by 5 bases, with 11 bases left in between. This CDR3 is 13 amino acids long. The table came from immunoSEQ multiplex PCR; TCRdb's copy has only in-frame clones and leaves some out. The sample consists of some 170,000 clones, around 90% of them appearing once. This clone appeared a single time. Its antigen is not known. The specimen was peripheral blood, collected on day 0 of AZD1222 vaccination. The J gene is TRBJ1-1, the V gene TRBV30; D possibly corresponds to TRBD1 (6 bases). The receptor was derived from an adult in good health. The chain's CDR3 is CAWSAQGGTEAFF. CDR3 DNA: TGTGCCTGGAGTGCACAGGGAGGGACTGAAGCTTTCTTT.